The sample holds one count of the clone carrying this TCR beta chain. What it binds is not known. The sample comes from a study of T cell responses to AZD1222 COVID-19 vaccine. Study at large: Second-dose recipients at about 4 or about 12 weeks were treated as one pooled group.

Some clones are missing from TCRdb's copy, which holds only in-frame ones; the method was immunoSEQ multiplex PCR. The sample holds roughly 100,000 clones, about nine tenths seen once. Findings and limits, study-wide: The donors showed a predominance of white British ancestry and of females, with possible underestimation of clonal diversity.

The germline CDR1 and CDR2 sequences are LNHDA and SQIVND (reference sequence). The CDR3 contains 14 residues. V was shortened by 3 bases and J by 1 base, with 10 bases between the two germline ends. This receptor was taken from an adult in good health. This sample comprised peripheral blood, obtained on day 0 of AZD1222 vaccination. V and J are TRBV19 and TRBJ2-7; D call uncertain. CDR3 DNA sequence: TGTGCCAGTAGTATTAGAAGGGAATCCTACGAGCAGTACTTC. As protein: CASSIRRESYEQYF.